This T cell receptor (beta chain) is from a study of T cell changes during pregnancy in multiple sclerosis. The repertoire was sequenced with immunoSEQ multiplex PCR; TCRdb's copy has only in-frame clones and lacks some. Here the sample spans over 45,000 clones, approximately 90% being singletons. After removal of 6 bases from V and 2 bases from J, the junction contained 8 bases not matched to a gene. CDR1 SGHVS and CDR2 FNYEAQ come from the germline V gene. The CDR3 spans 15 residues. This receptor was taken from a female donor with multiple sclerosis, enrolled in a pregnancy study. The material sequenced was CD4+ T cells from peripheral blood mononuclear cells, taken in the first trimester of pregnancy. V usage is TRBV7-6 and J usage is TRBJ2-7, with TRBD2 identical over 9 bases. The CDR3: CASSRPGLAPYEQYF. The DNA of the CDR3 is TGTGCCAGCAGTCGCCCGGGACTAGCTCCCTACGAGCAGTACTTC.